This T cell receptor beta chain was identified in a study of T-cell reconstitution after alpha-beta-depleted transplantation in children. There are many counts of this clonotype. Its cognate antigen is unknown. The study, taken as a whole, reports: Expanded graft clones numbering several hundred reportedly gave rise to alpha-beta T cells about two months after transplant. Surviving recipient T cells and thymic progenitors underlay high day-60 TCRbeta diversity in some patients.

The CDR3 is 13 amino acids. V lost 0 bases to trimming and J lost 1 base, with 4 bases between them. CDR1 and CDR2 from the germline V gene are SGDLS and YYNGEE. A library of TCRbeta sequences, prepared with unique molecular identifiers, was generated. One entry per CDR3 protein results from TCRdb running MiXCR on the PCR reads. The sample gives over 150,000 distinct CDR3 sequences, approximately 10% of which show up once; roughly an eighth is in the top ten. The chain has TRBV9 and TRBJ1-1; D uncertain. The input for sequencing was PBMCs, taken before TCRalphabeta/CD19-depleted stem cell transplant. This receptor was identified in a boy aged 2 to 10 with acute myeloid leukemia, due to receive a stem cell transplant. CDR3 bases: TGTGCCAGCAGCGTAGAACAGAACACTGAAGCTTTCTTT. Its translation is CASSVEQNTEAFF.